The source of this T cell receptor beta chain is a study of control samples from healthy donors and cancer patients. Losses at the gene ends were 1 base for V and 7 bases for J; bases not matched to a gene: 1. From germline, CDR1 is SGHRS and CDR2 YFSETQ. The CDR3 sequence is 13 residues long. The method was immunoSEQ multiplex PCR; TCRdb's version includes in-frame clones alone and lacks a portion of them. The data hold 150,000 or so clones, with 90% to 95% observed a single time. The TCR sequence derives from a woman in her twenties or thirties in good health. The source material was blood. The V gene is TRBV5-1, the J gene TRBJ2-1; 8 positions agree with TRBD2. The CDR3 DNA sequence: TGCGCCAGCAGCTTGCCTAGCGGGAATGAGCAGTTCTTC. Translating gives CASSLPSGNEQFF.